Each of the 14 T cell receptor beta chains below was sequenced from the same sample in a study of blood T cells in healthy people across ages. Using a J-beta primer mix together with a sample-barcoded 5' primer, a second PCR was run for roughly 6 to 11 cycles. MiXCR was run by TCRdb on the 5' RACE reads, yielding one entry per CDR3 protein. Of some 1.1 million distinct CDR3 sequences in the sample, roughly two fifths were seen once. The material sequenced was blood. These receptors were collected from a man aged 18 to 29 in good health.

This clonotype appeared a few times. The V and J genes are TRBV5-1 and TRBJ2-1; 8 bases match TRBD1. The junction had 9 bases not matched to a gene; V was cut back by 1 base and J by 6 bases. The CDR3 is 16 amino acids. CDR1 SGHRS and CDR2 YFSETQ come from the germline V gene. The CDR3 protein is CASSLPRQGMGNEQFF. CDR3 DNA sequence: TGCGCCAGCAGCTTGCCGAGACAGGGGATGGGCAATGAGCAGTTCTTC. Drawing the rest from reference TRBV5-1 and TRBJ2-1, the complete variable domain is KAGVTQTPRYLIKTRGQQVTLSCSPISGHRSVSWYQQTPGQGLQFLFEYFSETQRNKGNFPGRFSGRQFSNSRSEMNVSTLELGDSALYLCASSLPRQGMGNEQFFGPGTRLTVL.

This clonotype has just a few counts. The V and J genes are TRBV20-1 and TRBJ1-2; D gene uncertain. Looked up from germline, CDR1 is DFQATT and CDR2 is SNEGSKA (reference sequence). V was clipped by 3 bases and J by 4 bases, with 9 bases between them. The length of the CDR3 is 12 residues. In DNA, the CDR3 is TGCAGTGCTAGCTTCGGAGTCTATGGCTACACCTTC. It translates to CSASFGVYGYTF.

This clonotype was detected a few times. The chain combines TRBV20-1 with TRBJ1-1; D perhaps matches TRBD1 (6 bases). Trimming took 2 bases from V and 4 from J, leaving 8 bases between them. Germline values: CDR1 DFQATT, CDR2 SNEGSKA (reference sequence). The CDR3 length is 12 residues. CDR3 bases: TGCAGTGCTAGACTCAGGGGCACTGAAGCTTTCTTT. This gives the protein CSARLRGTEAFF.

J is TRBJ1-6 and V is TRBV20-1; tentative D call: TRBD1 (5 bases). The germline CDR1 and CDR2 sequences are DFQATT and SNEGSKA (reference sequence). V lost 2 bases, J lost 2 bases, and 10 bases lay in between. The CDR3 has 15 amino acids. DNA for the CDR3: TGCAGTGCTAGATCTCAGGGACCCTATAATTCACCCCTCCACTTT. It is translated as CSARSQGPYNSPLHF.

The chain carries TRBV28 and TRBJ2-5, with D perhaps given as TRBD1 or TRBD2 (5 bases each). Germline-derived CDR1 and CDR2 are MDHEN and SYDVKM. V was cut by 5 bases and J by 5 bases, with 18 bases left in between. The CDR3 has 15 residues. In DNA form, the CDR3 reads TGTGCCAGCAGTGCCGGGACCGGCTTTGGGGAGACCCAGTACTTC. Translating gives CASSAGTGFGETQYF. Based on the CDR3 plus reference TRBV28 and TRBJ2-5, the full variable domain is DVKVTQSSRYLVKRTGEKVFLECVQDMDHENMFWYRQDPGLGLRLIYFSYDVKMKEKGDIPEGYSVSREKKERFSLILESASTNQTSMYLCASSAGTGFGETQYFGPGTRLLVL.

The rearrangement links TRBV20-1 to TRBJ2-4; the D is unclear. The J call could be wrong; TRBJ2-7 is a better fit for the DNA end. This CDR3 has 15 amino acids. Germline V gene data show CDR1 as DFQATT and CDR2 as SNEGSKA (reference sequence). CDR3 residues: CSAIQSPPDLYEQYF. The CDR3 coding sequence is TGCAGTGCAATCCAAAGTCCGCCCGACCTCTACGAGCAGTACTTC.

This clonotype appeared a few times. The chain is built from TRBV28 and TRBJ2-5; TRBD2 matches 7 bases. Germline-derived CDR1 and CDR2 are MDHEN and SYDVKM. CDR3 length: 13 residues. V gave up 7 bases and J gave up 5 bases; unmatched junction bases: 7. CDR3 coding DNA: TGTGCCAGCAACAACCCGGGGGGTGAGACCCAGTACTTC. Its translation: CASNNPGGETQYF.

This clonotype was detected only a few times. The V call is TRBV10-3, the J call TRBJ1-2; D not resolved. CDR1 ENHRY and CDR2 SYGVKD come from the germline V gene. This CDR3 is built from 13 residues. Trimming took 2 bases from V and 8 from J, leaving 12 bases between them. This chain's CDR3 is CAISEAGRGGYTF. In DNA, the CDR3 is TGTGCCATCAGTGAGGCGGGCCGAGGGGGCTACACCTTC.

The table lists this clonotype with a few counts. The chain combines TRBV6-5 with TRBJ2-1, with TRBD2 matching 9 bases. Trimming removed 1 base from V and 7 bases from J; junction bases left unmatched: 5. The CDR3 is 15 residues long. Looked up from germline, CDR1 is MNHEY and CDR2 is SVGAGI. CDR3 DNA sequence: TGTGCCAGCAGTTACTATGGACTAGCGCATAATGAGCAGTTCTTC. Translated, it gives CASSYYGLAHNEQFF.

This clonotype was recorded many times. The chain is built from TRBV10-3 and TRBJ2-3, with 7 bases that match TRBD2. Germline V CDR1 and CDR2: ENHRY, SYGVKD. This CDR3 contains 13 residues. V lost 11 bases to trimming and J lost 2 bases; unmatched junction nucleotides: 7. The CDR3 sequence is CAARDYSTDTQYF. CDR3 in DNA: TGTGCCGCCAGGGACTACTCCACAGATACGCAGTATTTT.

The sample holds a few counts of this clonotype. The genes are TRBV20-1 and TRBJ1-4, with TRBD1 as a possible D gene (6 bases). V shed 2 bases and J shed 1 base, with 14 bases lying between them. Germline assignment: CDR1 DFQATT and CDR2 SNEGSKA (reference sequence). This CDR3 has 16 residues. The CDR3 nucleotides read TGCAGTGCTAGATCCGGGTTCAGGGGAACTAATGAAAAACTGTTTTTT. Protein: CSARSGFRGTNEKLFF.

V gene TRBV21-1 combines with J gene TRBJ2-6. TRBV21-1 is a recognized pseudogene. The CDR3 has 13 residues. CDR3: CASSTSGANVLTF. For the CDR3, the DNA is TGTGCCAGCAGTACCTCTGGGGCCAACGTCCTGACTTTC.

Worth noting for this clonotype: At one boundary the junction diverges from the germline segment, which might be a read error. This chain connects TRBV7-7 to TRBJ2-1; D is perhaps TRBD1 (6 bases). CDR3 size: 14 residues. Germline V gives CDR1 SSHAT, CDR2 FNYEAQ (reference sequence). This chain's CDR3 is CASSAETGINEQFF. CDR3 DNA sequence: TGTGCTAGCAGCGCCGAAACAGGGATCAATGAGCAGTTCTTC.

This clonotype has more than one count but fewer than ten. This chain connects TRBV10-3 to TRBJ2-3, with D possibly TRBD1 on 5 matching bases. This CDR3 is built from 15 residues. Trimming cost V 7 bases and J 0 bases, with 14 bases left between them. The germline CDR1 and CDR2 sequences are ENHRY and SYGVKD. The CDR3 bases are TGTGCCATCAATTCGGTAGGGGAAAGCACAGATACGCAGTATTTT. Its protein product is CAINSVGESTDTQYF.